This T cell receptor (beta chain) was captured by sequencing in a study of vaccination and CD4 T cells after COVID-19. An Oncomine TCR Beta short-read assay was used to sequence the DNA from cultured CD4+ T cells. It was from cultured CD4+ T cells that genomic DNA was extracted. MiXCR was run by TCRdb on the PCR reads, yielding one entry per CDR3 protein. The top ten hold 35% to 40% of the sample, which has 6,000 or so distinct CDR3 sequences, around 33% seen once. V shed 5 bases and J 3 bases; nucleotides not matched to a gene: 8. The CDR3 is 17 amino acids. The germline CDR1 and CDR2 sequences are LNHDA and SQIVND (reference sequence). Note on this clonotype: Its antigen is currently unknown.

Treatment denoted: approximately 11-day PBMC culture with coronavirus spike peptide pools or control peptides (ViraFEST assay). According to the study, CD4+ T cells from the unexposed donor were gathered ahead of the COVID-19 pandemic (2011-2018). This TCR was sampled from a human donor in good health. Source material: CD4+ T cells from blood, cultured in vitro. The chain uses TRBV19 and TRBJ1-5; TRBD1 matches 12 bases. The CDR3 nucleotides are TGTGCCAGTAGTCCCCGGGACAGGGGGCCCATCAATCAGCCCCAGCATTTT. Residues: CASSPRDRGPINQPQHF.